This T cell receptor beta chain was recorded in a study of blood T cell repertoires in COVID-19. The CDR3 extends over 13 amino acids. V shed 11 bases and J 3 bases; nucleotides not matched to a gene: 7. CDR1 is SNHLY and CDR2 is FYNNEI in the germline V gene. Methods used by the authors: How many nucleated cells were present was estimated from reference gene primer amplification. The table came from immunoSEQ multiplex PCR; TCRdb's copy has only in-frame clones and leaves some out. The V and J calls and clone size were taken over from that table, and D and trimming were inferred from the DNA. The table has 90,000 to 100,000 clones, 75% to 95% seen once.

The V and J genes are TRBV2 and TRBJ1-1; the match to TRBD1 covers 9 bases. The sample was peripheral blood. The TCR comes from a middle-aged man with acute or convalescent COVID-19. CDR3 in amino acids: CASRGTGHTEAFF. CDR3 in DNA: TGTGCCTCAAGAGGGACAGGGCACACTGAAGCTTTCTTT. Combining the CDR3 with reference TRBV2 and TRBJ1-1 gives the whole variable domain EPEVTQTPSHQVTQMGQEVILRCVPISNHLYFYWYRQILGQKVEFLVSFYNNEISEKSEIFDDQFSVERPDGSNFTLKIRSTKLEDSAMYFCASRGTGHTEAFFGQGTRLTVV.